The clone carrying this T cell receptor beta chain has only a few counts. Its antigen remains unidentified. The data originate from a study of response to subunit inactivated influenza vaccine. Study observations and caveats: The authors offered the suggestion that each seasonal influenza vaccination recruits few new T cells.

This CDR3 comprises 15 residues. Germline loops: CDR1 LGHDT, CDR2 YNNKEL (reference sequence). Trimming shortened V by 0 bases and J by 7 bases, and 16 bases separated the two germline ends. One entry per CDR3 protein, called by TCRdb with MiXCR from the RT-PCR reads. The table shows approximately 530,000 distinct CDR3 sequences, with roughly 8.2% occurring only once. V is TRBV3-1 and J is TRBJ2-7; possible D gene TRBD2, 6 bases. The sequence was collected from a man between 45 and 75 years old who received an inactivated influenza vaccine. The sequencing used PBMCs from blood, collected approximately 25 months after vaccination. DNA for the CDR3: TGTGCCAGCAGCCAAGATGAGGCAGGGAGGTCGGAGCAGTACTTC. Translated: CASSQDEAGRSEQYF.